The rows below give T cell receptor beta chains drawn from one sample of a study of OX40 agonist ivuxolimab in advanced cancers. TCRdb's table, derived via immunoSEQ multiplex PCR, lists solely in-frame clones and lacks some. The data hold about 86,000 clones, with 80% to 95% observed a single time. The sample was CD4+ or CD8+ T cells sorted from blood, taken in a trial of the OX40 agonist ivuxolimab. The source is an adult with an advanced solid tumor such as melanoma, head and neck, liver or kidney cancer. CDR3s include the opening cysteine and the closing phenylalanine or tryptophan. D genes are given only for firm matches. The size entry is marked missing in some rows and otherwise reads once, few, many or a size class.

v_gene: TRBV19
len: 15
d_gene: TRBD1
j_gene: TRBJ1-6
abundance: NA
CDR3nt: TGTGCCAGTAGCCTGGGACAGCAATTAAATTCACCCCTCCACTTT
CDR3aa: CASSLGQQLNSPLHF

v_gene: TRBV19
len: 14
d_gene: NA
j_gene: TRBJ2-7
abundance: NA
CDR3nt: TGTGCCAGTAGGAGGAGCGGATTTTCCTACGAGCAGTACTTC
CDR3aa: CASRRSGFSYEQYF

v_gene: TRBV6-4
len: 12
d_gene: NA
j_gene: TRBJ2-1
abundance: NA
CDR3nt: TGTGCCAGCAGTGACACAAGATCTGAGCAGTTCTTC
CDR3aa: CASSDTRSEQFF

v_gene: TRBV7-2
len: 13
d_gene: NA
j_gene: TRBJ2-2
abundance: NA
CDR3nt: TGTGCCAGCAGCTTTTCTCGGCTCGGGGAGCTGTTTTTT
CDR3aa: CASSFSRLGELFF

v_gene: TRBV5-1
len: 15
d_gene: TRBD2
j_gene: TRBJ2-3
abundance: NA
CDR3nt: TGCGCCAGCAGCCGGACTAGCGGGAGCACAGATACGCAGTATTTT
CDR3aa: CASSRTSGSTDTQYF

v_gene: TRBV5-1
len: 15
d_gene: NA
j_gene: TRBJ2-3
abundance: once
CDR3nt: TGCGCCAGCAGCTTGGTGGGTCTTAGCACAGATACGCAGTATTTT
CDR3aa: CASSLVGLSTDTQYF

v_gene: TRBV9
len: 14
d_gene: NA
j_gene: TRBJ1-2
abundance: NA
CDR3nt: TGTGCCAGCAGCGTAGCTATGCAGGCTCATGGCTACACCTTC
CDR3aa: CASSVAMQAHGYTF

v_gene: TRBV28
len: 14
d_gene: NA
j_gene: TRBJ1-2
abundance: NA
CDR3nt: TGTGCCAGCAGGCAGGGTATTTCAAACTATGGCTACACCTTC
CDR3aa: CASRQGISNYGYTF

v_gene: TRBV9
len: 15
d_gene: NA
j_gene: TRBJ1-5
abundance: NA
CDR3nt: TGTGCCAGCAGCGTCGGGGGGCTTCCCAATCAGCCCCAGCATTTT
CDR3aa: CASSVGGLPNQPQHF

v_gene: TRBV9
len: 16
d_gene: TRBD1
j_gene: TRBJ2-2
abundance: few
CDR3nt: TGTGCCAGCAGCCTGGTGGGACAGGTTAACACCGGGGAGCTGTTTTTT
CDR3aa: CASSLVGQVNTGELFF

v_gene: TRBV7-9
len: 13
d_gene: NA
j_gene: TRBJ2-7
abundance: NA
CDR3nt: TGTGCCAGCAGCAACCGGGTAAGCTACGAGCAGTACTTC
CDR3aa: CASSNRVSYEQYF

v_gene: TRBV18
len: 12
d_gene: NA
j_gene: TRBJ2-5
abundance: NA
CDR3nt: TGTGCCAGCTCACCCCCCCAGAAGACCCAGTACTTC
CDR3aa: CASSPPQKTQYF

v_gene: TRBV30
len: 14
d_gene: TRBD2
j_gene: TRBJ2-2
abundance: NA
CDR3nt: TGTGCCTGGAGCTCCGGGGGGAGCACCGGGGAGCTGTTTTTT
CDR3aa: CAWSSGGSTGELFF

v_gene: TRBV21-1
len: 14
d_gene: NA
j_gene: TRBJ2-4
abundance: once
CDR3nt: TGTGCCAGCAGCGGCCGTTTAGCCAAAAACATTCAGTACTTC
CDR3aa: CASSGRLAKNIQYF

v_gene: TRBV5-1
len: 15
d_gene: NA
j_gene: TRBJ2-2
abundance: NA
CDR3nt: TGCGCCAGCAGCTTACGGGACCCGAACACCGGGGAGCTGTTTTTT
CDR3aa: CASSLRDPNTGELFF

v_gene: TRBV7-3
len: 16
d_gene: NA
j_gene: TRBJ1-4
abundance: NA
CDR3nt: TGTGCCAGCAGCCCCCCCCAGACGGGGTTAGGGGAAAAACTGTTTTTT
CDR3aa: CASSPPQTGLGEKLFF

v_gene: TRBV6-5
len: 14
d_gene: TRBD2
j_gene: TRBJ2-5
abundance: NA
CDR3nt: TGTGCCAGCAGACGAGCGGGAGGCGGGGAGACCCAGTACTTC
CDR3aa: CASRRAGGGETQYF